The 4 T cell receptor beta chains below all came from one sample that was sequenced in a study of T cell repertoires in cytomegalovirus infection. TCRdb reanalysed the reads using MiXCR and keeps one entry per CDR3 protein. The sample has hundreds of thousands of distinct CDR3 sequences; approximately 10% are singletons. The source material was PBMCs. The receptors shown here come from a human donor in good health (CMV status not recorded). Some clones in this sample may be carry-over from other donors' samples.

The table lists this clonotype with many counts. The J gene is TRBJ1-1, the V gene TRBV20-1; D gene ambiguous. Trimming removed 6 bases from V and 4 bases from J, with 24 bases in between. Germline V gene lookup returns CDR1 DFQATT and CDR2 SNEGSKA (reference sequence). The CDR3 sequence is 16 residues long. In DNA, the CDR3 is TGCAGTGCCTCGTTGATCGGGCCTATTTTAAGCACTGAAGCTTTCTTT. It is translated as CSASLIGPILSTEAFF.

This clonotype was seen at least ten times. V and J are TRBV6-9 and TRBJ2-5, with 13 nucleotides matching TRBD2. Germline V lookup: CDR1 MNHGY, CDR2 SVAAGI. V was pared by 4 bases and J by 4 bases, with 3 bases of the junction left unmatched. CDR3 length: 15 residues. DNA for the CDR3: TGTGCCAGCAGTTCGACTAGCGGGGGGCCAGAGACCCAGTACTTC. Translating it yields CASSSTSGGPETQYF.

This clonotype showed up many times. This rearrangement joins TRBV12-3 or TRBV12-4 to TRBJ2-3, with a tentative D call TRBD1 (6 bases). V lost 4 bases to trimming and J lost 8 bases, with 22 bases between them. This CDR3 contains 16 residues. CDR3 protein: CASSWHRDNPMGTQYF. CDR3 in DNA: TGTGCCAGCAGTTGGCACCGGGACAACCCGATGGGTACGCAGTATTTT.

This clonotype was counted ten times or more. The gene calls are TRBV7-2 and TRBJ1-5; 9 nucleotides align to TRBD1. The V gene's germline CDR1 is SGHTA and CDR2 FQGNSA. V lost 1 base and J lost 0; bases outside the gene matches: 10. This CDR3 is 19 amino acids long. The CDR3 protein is CASSLVGGTGHFSNQPQHF. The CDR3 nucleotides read TGTGCCAGCAGCTTAGTGGGGGGGACAGGGCACTTTAGCAATCAGCCCCAGCATTTT.